This T cell receptor (beta chain) was obtained from a study of cytomegalovirus exposure and HLA in healthy donors. Turning to the study itself: Later analysis reported that the roughly 130 validation repertoires shared the platform of the roughly 680 first-cohort repertoires.

TCRdb's table, derived via immunoSEQ multiplex PCR, lists solely in-frame clones and lacks some. The sample records fewer than 150,000 clones, approximately 88% being singletons. CDR1 is SGHRS and CDR2 is YFSETQ in the germline V gene. This CDR3 has 17 residues. V shed 4 bases and J 1 base; nucleotides not matched to a gene: 8. V gene TRBV5-1 combines with J gene TRBJ2-4; TRBD1 aligns across 10 bases. This TCR was recovered from a young man in good health and CMV-seronegative. The sequencing sample was made of PBMCs. CDR3 in DNA: TGCGCCAGCAGCCCAGGACAGGGGGGACGTGCCAAAAACATTCAGTACTTC. This codes for CASSPGQGGRAKNIQYF.